The entry below gives a single TCR beta chain sequence along with its context. This clonotype has a count of ten or more. The clone's antigen remains unknown. Base qualities are not at hand, and no much larger clone is one base apart. The library was produced with RT-PCR. Sequencing used an Illumina HiSeq 2500. TCRdb trimmed public reads at Q25 via fastp, called clones via MiXCR and kept in-frame beta chains. Each record represents a unique CDR3 protein, reported with the most common genes and DNA among its rows. This sample lists approximately 680,000 distinct CDR3 sequences; 15% to 17% were detected once. Clones ranked in the top ten supply roughly 10% of the sample. This entry belongs to a study of response to subunit inactivated influenza vaccine (dated by TCRdb to 2017 to 2018). The study in broad terms: Deep quantitative profiling of the T cell receptor repertoire was used in the study to follow responses to a trivalent subunit inactivated influenza vaccine. The investigation overall reported the following: It was suggested by the authors that each seasonal influenza vaccination may recruit only a limited number of new T cells.

There are 13 amino acids in the CDR3, from cysteine to phenylalanine inclusive. Only the CDR3 part of the read is kept: 39 bases, read in frame from the first base. The V and J ends are trimmed by 2 bases and 5 bases, leaving 9 bases between them. Per the germline V gene, SGHVS is the CDR1 and FQNEAQ is the CDR2. The sequence was collected from a man in his forties or fifties who received an inactivated influenza vaccine. Donor details come from another sample of the same person, matched by shared clones. Recombination linked TRBV7-8 to TRBJ2-5, with a tentative D gene TRBD1 over 5 matching bases. The starting material was PBMCs from blood, obtained approximately 13 days after vaccination. The base sequence is TGTGCCAGCAGCTTACCAGGGTTGGAGACCCAGTACTTC. The resulting protein is CASSLPGLETQYF.